The clone carrying this TCR beta chain showed up just once. V dropped 1 base and J dropped 9 bases, with 10 bases sitting between them. CDR3 length: 13 residues. Germline V gene lookup returns CDR1 SGHAT and CDR2 FQNNGV. The assay was immunoSEQ multiplex PCR, and TCRdb's table has in-frame clones only and misses some. The data contain around 400,000 clones, under 90% of them singletons. The data originate from a study of blood T cell repertoires in COVID-19. Input material: PBMCs or T cells enriched from blood (not recorded which). This TCR came from a woman aged 30 to 39 who had recovered from COVID-19. This chain uses TRBV11-2 with TRBJ1-5; the D is unclear. CDR3 DNA sequence: TGTGCCAGCAGCTTAGCAGTTGAATGGCCCCAGCATTTT. Translation gives CASSLAVEWPQHF.